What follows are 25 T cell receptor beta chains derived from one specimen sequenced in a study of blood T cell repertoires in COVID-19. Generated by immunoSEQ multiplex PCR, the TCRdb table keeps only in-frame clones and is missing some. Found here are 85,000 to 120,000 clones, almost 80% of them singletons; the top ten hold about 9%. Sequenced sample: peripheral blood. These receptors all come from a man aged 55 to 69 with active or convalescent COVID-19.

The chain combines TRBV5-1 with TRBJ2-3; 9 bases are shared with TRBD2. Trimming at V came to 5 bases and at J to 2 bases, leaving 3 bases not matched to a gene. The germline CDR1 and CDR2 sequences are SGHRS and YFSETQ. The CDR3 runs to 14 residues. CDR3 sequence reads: CASRREGVTDTQYF. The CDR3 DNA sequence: TGCGCCAGCAGGCGGGAGGGGGTCACAGATACGCAGTATTTT.

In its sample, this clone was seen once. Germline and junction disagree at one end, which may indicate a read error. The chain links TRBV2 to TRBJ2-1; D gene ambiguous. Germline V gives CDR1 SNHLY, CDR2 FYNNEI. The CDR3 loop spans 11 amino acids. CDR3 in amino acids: CASTPSARSIF. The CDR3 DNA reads TGTGCCAGCACTCCCAGTGCCCGCTCGATCTTC.

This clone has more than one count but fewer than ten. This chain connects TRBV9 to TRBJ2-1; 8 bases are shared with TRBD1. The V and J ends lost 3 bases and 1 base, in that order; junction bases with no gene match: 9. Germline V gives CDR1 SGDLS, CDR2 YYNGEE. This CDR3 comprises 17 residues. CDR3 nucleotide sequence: TGTGCCAGCAGCGCCTGGGGCACAGGGGGGTCCTACAATGAGCAGTTCTTC. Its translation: CASSAWGTGGSYNEQFF.

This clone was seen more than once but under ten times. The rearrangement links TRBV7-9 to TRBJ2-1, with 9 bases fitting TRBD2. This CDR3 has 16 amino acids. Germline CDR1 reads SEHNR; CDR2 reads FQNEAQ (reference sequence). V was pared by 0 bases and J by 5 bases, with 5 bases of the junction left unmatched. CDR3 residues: CASSLAVIAGDNEQFF. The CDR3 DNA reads TGTGCCAGCAGCTTAGCGGTAATAGCGGGAGACAATGAGCAGTTCTTC.

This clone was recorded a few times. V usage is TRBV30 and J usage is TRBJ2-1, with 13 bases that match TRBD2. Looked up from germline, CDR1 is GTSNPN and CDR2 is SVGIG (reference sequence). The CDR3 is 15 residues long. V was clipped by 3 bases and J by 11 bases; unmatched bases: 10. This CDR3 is CAWRLAGGRGGKQFF. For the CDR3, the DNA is TGTGCCTGGAGACTAGCGGGAGGGAGGGGCGGCAAGCAGTTCTTC.

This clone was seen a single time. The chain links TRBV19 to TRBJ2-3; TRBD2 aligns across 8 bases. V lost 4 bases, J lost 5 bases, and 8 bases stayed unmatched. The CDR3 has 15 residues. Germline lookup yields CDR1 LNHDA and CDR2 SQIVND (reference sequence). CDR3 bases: TGTGCCAGTAGTACGATCAGCGGGAGTGGAGATACGCAGTATTTT. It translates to CASSTISGSGDTQYF.

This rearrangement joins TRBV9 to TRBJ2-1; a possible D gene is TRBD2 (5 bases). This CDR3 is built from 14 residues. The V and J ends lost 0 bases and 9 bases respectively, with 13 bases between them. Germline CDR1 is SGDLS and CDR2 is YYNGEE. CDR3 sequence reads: CASSVGTVVGEQFF. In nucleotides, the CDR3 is TGTGCCAGCAGCGTAGGGACTGTGGTGGGTGAGCAGTTCTTC.

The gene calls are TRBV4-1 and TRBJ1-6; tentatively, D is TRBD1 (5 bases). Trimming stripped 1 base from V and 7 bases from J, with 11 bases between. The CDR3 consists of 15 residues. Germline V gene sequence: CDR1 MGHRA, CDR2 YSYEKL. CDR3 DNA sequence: TGCGCCAGCAGCCAAGCGGCAGGGAAAAATTCACCCCTCCACTTT. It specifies CASSQAAGKNSPLHF.

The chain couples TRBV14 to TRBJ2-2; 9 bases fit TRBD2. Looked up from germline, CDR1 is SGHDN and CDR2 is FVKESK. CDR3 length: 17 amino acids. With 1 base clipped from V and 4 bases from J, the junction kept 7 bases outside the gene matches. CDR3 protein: CASSQGRLAGRTGELFF. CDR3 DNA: TGTGCCAGCAGCCAAGGGCGCCTAGCGGGGCGCACCGGGGAGCTGTTTTTT. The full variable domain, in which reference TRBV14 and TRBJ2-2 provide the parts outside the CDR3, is EAGVTQFPSHSVIEKGQTVTLRCDPISGHDNLYWYRRVMGKEIKFLLHFVKESKQDESGMPNNRFLAERTGGTYSTLKVQPAELEDSGVYFCASSQGRLAGRTGELFFGEGSRLTVL.

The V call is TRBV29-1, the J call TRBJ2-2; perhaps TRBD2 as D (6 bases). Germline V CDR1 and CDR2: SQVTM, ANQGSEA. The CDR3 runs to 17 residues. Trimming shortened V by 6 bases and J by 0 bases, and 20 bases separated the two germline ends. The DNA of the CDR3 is TGCAGCGTCGTTGTTTTTTCCGGGACTCCGAACACCGGGGAGCTGTTTTTT. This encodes CSVVVFSGTPNTGELFF.

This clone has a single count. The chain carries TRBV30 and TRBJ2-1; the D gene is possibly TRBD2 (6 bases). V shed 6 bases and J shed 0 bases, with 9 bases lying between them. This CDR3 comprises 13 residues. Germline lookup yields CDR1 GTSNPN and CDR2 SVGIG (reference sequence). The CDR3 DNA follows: TGTGCCTGCCGGGACTTCTCCTACAATGAGCAGTTCTTC. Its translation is CACRDFSYNEQFF.

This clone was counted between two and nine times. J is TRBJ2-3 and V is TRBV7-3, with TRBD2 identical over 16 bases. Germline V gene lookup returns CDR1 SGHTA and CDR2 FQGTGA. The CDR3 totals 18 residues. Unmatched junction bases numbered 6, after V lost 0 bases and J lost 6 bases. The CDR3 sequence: CASSLTGTSGRAWDTQYF. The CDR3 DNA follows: TGTGCCAGCAGCTTAACGGGGACTAGCGGGAGGGCCTGGGATACGCAGTATTTT.

The chain's CDR3 is CASSGTGFGGYTF. The CDR3 DNA follows: TGTGCCAGCAGTGGGACAGGGTTTGGTGGCTACACCTTC. V gene TRBV12-3 or TRBV12-4 combines with J gene TRBJ1-2; 9 nucleotides match TRBD1. Trimming removed 5 bases from V and 7 bases from J; junction bases left unmatched: 5. This CDR3 spans 13 amino acids.

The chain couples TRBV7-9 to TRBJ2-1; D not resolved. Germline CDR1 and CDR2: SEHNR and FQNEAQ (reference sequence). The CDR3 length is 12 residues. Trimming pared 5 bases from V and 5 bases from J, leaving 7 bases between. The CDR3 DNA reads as TGTGCCAGCAGCAGAGGTGACAATGAGCAGTTCTTC. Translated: CASSRGDNEQFF.

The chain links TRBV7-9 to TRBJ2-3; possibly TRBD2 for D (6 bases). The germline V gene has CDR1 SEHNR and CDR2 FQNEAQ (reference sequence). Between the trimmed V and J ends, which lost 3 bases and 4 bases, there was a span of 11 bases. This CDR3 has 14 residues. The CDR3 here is CASSFWREPDTQYF. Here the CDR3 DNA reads TGTGCCAGCAGCTTTTGGAGGGAGCCAGATACGCAGTATTTT.

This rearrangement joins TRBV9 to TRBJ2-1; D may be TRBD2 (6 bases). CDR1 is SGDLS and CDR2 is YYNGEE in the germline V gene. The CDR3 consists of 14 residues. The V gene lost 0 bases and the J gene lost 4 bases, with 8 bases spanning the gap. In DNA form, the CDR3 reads TGTGCCAGCAGCGTAGGGGCGGGGTACAATGAGCAGTTCTTC. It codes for CASSVGAGYNEQFF. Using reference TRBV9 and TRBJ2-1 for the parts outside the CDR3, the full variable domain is DSGVTQTPKHLITATGQRVTLRCSPRSGDLSVYWYQQSLDQGLQFLIQYYNGEERAKGNILERFSAQQFPDLHSELNLSSLELGDSALYFCASSVGAGYNEQFFGPGTRLTVL.

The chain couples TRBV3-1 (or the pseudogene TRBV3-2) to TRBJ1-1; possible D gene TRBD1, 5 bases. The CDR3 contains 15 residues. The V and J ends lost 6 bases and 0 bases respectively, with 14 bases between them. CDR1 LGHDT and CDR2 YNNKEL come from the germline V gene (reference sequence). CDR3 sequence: CASSPRRQMNTEAFF. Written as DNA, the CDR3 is TGTGCCAGCAGTCCCCGTCGACAGATGAACACTGAAGCTTTCTTT.

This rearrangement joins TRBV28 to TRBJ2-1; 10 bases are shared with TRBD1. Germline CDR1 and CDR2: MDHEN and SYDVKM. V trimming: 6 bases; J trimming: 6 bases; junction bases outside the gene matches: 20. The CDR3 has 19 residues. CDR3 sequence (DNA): TGTGCCAGCAGGAAAGCGACAGGGGGCATCCTAGCGGCACCCAATGAGCAGTTCTTC. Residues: CASRKATGGILAAPNEQFF.

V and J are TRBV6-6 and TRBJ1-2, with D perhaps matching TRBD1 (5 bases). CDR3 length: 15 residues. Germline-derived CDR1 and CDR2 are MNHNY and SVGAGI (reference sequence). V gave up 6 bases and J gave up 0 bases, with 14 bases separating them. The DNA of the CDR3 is TGTGCCAGCAGCTACGGACACTTAGCTAACTATGGCTACACCTTC. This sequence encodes CASSYGHLANYGYTF.

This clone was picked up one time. The DNA for the CDR3 is TGCGCCACCAACAGGGGGTGCTATGGCTACACCTTC. This sequence encodes CATNRGCYGYTF. The chain uses TRBV10-1 and TRBJ1-2, with 8 bases aligning to TRBD1. CDR1 is WNHNN, CDR2 SYGVQD, per germline (reference sequence). The CDR3 spans 12 residues. V lost 10 bases, J lost 4 bases, and 5 bases stayed unmatched.

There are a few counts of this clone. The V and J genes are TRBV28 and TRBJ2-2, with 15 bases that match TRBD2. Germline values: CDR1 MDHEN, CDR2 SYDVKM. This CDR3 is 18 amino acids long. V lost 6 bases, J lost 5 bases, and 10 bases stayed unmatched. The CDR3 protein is CASRSGGLAGGQTGELFF. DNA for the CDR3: TGTGCCAGCAGGTCAGGGGGACTAGCGGGAGGTCAAACCGGGGAGCTGTTTTTT.

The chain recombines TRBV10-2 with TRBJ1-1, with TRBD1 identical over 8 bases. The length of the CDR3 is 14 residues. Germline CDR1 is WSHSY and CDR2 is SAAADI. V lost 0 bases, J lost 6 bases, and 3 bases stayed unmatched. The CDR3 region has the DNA TGCGCCAGCAGTGAGTCGAGGACAGGGCCTGAAGCTTTCTTT. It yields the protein CASSESRTGPEAFF.

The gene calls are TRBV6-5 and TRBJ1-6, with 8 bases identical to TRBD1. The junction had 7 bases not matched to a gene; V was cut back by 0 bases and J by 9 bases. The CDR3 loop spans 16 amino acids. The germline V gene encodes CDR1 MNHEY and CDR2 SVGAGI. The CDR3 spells CASSYSRGRGSSPLHF. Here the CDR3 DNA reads TGTGCCAGCAGTTACTCCAGGGGGCGGGGATCTTCACCCCTCCACTTT.

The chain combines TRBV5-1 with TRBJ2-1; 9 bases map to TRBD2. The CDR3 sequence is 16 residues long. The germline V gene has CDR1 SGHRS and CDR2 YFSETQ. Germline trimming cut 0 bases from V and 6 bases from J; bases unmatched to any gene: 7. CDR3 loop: CASSLEAGGPRNEQFF. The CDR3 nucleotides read TGCGCCAGCAGCTTGGAGGCGGGAGGGCCTCGCAATGAGCAGTTCTTC.

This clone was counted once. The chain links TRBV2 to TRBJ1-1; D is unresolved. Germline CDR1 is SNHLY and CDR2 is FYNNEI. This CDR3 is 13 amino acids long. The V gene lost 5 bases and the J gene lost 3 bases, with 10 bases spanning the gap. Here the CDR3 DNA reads TGTGCCAGCAGTCCCCCCCGGGACACTGAAGCTTTCTTT. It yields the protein CASSPPRDTEAFF.